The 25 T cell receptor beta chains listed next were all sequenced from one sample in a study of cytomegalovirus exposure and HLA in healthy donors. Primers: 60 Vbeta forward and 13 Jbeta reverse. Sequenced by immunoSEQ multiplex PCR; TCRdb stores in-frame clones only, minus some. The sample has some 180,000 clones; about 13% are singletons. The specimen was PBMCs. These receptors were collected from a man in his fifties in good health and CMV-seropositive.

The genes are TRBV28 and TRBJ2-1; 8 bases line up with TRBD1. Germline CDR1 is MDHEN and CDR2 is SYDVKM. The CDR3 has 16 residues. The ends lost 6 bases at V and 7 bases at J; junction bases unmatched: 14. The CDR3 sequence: CASSAGGAVAGNEQFF. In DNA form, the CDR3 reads TGTGCCAGCAGCGCAGGGGGCGCGGTAGCTGGGAATGAGCAGTTCTTC.

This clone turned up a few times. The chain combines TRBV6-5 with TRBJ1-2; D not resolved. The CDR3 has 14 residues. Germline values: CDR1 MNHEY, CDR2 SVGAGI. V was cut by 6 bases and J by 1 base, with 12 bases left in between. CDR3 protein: CASSRSGNNYGYTF. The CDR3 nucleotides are TGTGCCAGCAGCCGATCGGGAAATAACTATGGCTACACCTTC.

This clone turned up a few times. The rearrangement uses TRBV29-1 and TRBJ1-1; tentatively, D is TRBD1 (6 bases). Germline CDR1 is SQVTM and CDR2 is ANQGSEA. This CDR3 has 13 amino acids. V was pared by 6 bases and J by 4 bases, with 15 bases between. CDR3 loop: CSVVDRGGTEAFF. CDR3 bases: TGCAGCGTGGTAGACCGAGGGGGCACTGAAGCTTTCTTT. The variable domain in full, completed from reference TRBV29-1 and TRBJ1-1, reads SAVISQKPSRDICQRGTSLTIQCQVDSQVTMMFWYRQQPGQSLTLIATANQGSEATYESGFVIDKFPISRPNLTFSTLTVSNMSPEDSSIYLCSVVDRGGTEAFFGQGTRLTVV.

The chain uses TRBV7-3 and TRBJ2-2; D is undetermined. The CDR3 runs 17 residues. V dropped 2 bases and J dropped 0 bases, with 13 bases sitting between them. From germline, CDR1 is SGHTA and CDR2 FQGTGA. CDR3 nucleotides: TGTGCCAGCAGCTTACGGGTCAATGCCGCGAACACCGGGGAGCTGTTTTTT. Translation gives CASSLRVNAANTGELFF.

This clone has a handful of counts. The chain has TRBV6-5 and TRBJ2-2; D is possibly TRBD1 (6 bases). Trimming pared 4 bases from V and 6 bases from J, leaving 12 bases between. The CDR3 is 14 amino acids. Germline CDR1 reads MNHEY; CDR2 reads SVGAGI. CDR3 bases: TGTGCCAGCAGTTGGGACATCCTTGCCGGGGAGCTGTTTTTT. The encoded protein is CASSWDILAGELFF.

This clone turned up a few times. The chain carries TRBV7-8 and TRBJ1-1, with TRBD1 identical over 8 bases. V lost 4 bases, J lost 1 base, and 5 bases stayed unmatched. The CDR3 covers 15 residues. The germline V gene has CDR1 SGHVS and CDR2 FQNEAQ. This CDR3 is CASSSPGQGNTEAFF. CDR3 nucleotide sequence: TGTGCCAGCAGCTCCCCAGGACAGGGGAACACTGAAGCTTTCTTT.

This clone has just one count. The CDR3 nucleotides are TGTGCCAGCAGCCCTGGACAGTTTAGCAATCAGCCCCAGCATTTT. This translates into CASSPGQFSNQPQHF. The V call is TRBV11-2, the J call TRBJ1-5; D perhaps matches TRBD1 (6 bases). Per the germline V gene, CDR1 is SGHAT and CDR2 is FQNNGV. CDR3 length: 15 residues. Trimming removed 5 bases at V and 0 bases at J, with 11 bases between.

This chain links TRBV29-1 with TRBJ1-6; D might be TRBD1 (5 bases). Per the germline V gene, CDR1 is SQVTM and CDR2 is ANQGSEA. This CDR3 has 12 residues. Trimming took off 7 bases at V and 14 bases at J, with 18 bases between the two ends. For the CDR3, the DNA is TGCAGCGCCTCAGAGGCGGGAGGGGCCCTCCACTTT. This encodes CSASEAGGALHF.

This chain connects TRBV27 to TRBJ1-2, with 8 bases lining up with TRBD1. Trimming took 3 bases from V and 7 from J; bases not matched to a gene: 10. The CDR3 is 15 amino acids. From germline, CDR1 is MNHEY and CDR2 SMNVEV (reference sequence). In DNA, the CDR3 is TGTGCCAGCAGTTTTTCCTCAGGGGGCGCGTTTGGCTACACCTTC. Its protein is CASSFSSGGAFGYTF.

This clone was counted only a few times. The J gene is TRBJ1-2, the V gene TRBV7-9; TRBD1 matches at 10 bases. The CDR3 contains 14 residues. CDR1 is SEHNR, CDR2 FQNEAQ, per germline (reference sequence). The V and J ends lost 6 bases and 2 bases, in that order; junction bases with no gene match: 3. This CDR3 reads CASSWDRGNYGYTF. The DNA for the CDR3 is TGTGCCAGCAGTTGGGACAGGGGAAACTATGGCTACACCTTC.

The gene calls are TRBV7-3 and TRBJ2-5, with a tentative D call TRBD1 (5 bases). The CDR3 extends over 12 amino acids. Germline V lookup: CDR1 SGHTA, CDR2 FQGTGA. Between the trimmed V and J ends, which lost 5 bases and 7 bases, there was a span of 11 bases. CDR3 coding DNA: TGTGCCAGCAGCGCGGACACAGGGACCCAGTACTTC. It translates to CASSADTGTQYF.

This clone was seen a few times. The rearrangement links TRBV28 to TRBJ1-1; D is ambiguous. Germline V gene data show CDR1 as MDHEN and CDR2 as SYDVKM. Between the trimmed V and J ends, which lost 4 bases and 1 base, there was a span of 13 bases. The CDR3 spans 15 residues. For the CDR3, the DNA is TGTGCCAGCAGTTCAACCGAGGCGTCGAACACTGAAGCTTTCTTT. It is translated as CASSSTEASNTEAFF.

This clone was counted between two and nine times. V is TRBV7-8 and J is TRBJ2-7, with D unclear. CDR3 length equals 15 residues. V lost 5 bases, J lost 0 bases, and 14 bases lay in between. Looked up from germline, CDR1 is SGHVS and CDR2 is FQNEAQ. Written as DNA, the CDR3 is TGTGCCAGCAGCCACAGACGTCTAAGCTCCTACGAGCAGTACTTC. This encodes CASSHRRLSSYEQYF.

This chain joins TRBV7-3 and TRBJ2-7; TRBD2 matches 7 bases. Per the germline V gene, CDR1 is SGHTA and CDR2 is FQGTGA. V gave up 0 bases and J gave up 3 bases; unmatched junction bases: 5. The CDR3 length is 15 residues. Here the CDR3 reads CASSLTGASGYEQYF. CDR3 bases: TGTGCCAGCAGCTTAACTGGCGCTAGCGGCTACGAGCAGTACTTC.

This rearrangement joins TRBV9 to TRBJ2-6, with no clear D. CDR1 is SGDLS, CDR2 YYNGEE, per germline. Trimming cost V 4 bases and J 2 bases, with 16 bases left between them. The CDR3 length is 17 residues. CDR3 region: CASSPTPAAAGANVLTF. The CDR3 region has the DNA TGTGCCAGCAGCCCCACCCCGGCTGCGGCTGGGGCCAACGTCCTGACTTTC.

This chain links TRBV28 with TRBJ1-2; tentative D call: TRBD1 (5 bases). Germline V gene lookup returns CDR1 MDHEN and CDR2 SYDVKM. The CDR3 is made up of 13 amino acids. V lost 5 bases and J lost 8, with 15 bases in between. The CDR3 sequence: CASSRGEGYGYTF. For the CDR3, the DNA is TGTGCCAGCAGTCGGGGGGAGGGATACGGCTACACCTTC.

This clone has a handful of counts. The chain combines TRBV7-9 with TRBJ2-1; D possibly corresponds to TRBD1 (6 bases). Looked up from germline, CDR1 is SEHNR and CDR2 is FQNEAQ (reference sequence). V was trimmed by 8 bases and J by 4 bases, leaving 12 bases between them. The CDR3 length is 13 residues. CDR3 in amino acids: CASHRDTYNEQFF. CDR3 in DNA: TGTGCCAGCCATCGGGACACATACAATGAGCAGTTCTTC.

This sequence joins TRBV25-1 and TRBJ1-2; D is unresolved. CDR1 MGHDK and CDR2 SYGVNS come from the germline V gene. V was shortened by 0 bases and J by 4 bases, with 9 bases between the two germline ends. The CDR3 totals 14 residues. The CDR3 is CASSEYTRSYGYTF. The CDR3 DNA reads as TGTGCCAGCAGTGAATATACAAGGAGCTATGGCTACACCTTC.

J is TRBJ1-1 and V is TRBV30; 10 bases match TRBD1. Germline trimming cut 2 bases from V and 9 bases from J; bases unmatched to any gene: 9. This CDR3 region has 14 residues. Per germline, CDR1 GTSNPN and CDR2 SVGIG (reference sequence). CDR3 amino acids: CAWSPSGTGVQAFF. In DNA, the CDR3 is TGTGCCTGGAGTCCATCCGGGACAGGGGTGCAAGCTTTCTTT. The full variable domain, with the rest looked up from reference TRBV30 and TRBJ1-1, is SQTIHQWPATLVQPVGSPLSLECTVEGTSNPNLYWYRQAAGRGLQLLFYSVGIGQISSEVPQNLSASRPQDRQFILSSKKLLLSDSGFYLCAWSPSGTGVQAFFGQGTRLTVV.

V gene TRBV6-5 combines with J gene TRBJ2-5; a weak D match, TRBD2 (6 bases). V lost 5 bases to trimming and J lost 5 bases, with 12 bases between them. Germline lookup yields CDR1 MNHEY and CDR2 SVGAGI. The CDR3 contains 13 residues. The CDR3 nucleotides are TGTGCCAGCAGTCGGACTACTGGGGAGACCCAGTACTTC. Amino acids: CASSRTTGETQYF.

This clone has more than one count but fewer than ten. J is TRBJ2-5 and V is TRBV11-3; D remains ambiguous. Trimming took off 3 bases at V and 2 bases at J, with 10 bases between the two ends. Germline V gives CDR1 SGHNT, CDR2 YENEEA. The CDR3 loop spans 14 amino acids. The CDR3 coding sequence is TGTGCCAGCAGCTTTGGTGGAGCTCAAGAGACCCAGTACTTC. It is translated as CASSFGGAQETQYF.

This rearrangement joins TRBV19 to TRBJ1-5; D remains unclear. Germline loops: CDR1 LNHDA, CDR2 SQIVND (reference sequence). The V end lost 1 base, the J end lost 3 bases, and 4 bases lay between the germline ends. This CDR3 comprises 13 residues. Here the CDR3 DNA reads TGTGCCAGTAGTATAGGAGCCAATCAGCCCCAGCATTTT. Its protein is CASSIGANQPQHF. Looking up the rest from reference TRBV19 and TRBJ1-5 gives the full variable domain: DGGITQSPKYLFRKEGQNVTLSCEQNLNHDAMYWYRQDPGQGLRLIYYSQIVNDFQKGDIAEGYSVSREKKESFPLTVTSAQKNPTAFYLCASSIGANQPQHFGDGTRLSIL.

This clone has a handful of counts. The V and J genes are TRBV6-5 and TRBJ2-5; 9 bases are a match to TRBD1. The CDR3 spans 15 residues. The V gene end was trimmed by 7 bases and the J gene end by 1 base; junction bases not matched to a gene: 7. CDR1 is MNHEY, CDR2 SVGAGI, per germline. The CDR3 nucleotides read TGTGCCAGCACCCCACAGGGGGCCTTCCAAGAGACCCAGTACTTC. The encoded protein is CASTPQGAFQETQYF.

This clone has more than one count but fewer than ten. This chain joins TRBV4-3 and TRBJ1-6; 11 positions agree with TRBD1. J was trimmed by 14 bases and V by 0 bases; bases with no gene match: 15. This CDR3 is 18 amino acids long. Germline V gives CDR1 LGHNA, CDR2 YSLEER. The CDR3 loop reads CASSQDGAGTGGRRSLHF. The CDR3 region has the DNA TGCGCCAGCAGCCAAGATGGGGCCGGGACAGGGGGGCGGAGGTCCCTCCACTTT.

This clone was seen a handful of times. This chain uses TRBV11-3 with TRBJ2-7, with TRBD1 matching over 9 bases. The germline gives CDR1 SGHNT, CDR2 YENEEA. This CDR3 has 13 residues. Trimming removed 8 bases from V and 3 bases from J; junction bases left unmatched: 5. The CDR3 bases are TGTGCCAGCCATCGGACAGGGGACTACGAGCAGTACTTC. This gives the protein CASHRTGDYEQYF.